This TCR beta chain originates from a study of T cell repertoires in cytomegalovirus infection. Study-level information: A matching HLA type, together with CMV infection, was signaled by public TCR beta signatures.

For this clonotype: Its specificity is unknown.

MiXCR was run by TCRdb on the reads, yielding one entry per CDR3 protein. Among 150,000 to 200,000 distinct CDR3 sequences listed, about 21% were seen once. J was trimmed by 2 bases and V by 3 bases; bases with no gene match: 9. Germline CDR1 is LNHNV and CDR2 is YYDKDF (reference sequence). This CDR3 has 17 amino acids. Study observations and caveats: Carriage of CMV together with the relevant HLA was identifiable through cumulative public TCR beta family frequency.

The sample was PBMCs. The chain recombines TRBV15 with TRBJ2-2; TRBD1 matches at 7 bases. The TCR was taken from a human donor in good health (CMV status not recorded). Some clones in this sample may be carry-over from other donors' samples. CDR3 residues: CATSSRRGGLNTGELFF. DNA for the CDR3: TGTGCCACCAGCAGTCGGAGAGGGGGCCTTAACACCGGGGAGCTGTTTTTT. Filled out from reference TRBV15 and TRBJ2-2, the complete variable domain reads DAMVIQNPRYQVTQFGKPVTLSCSQTLNHNVMYWYQQKSSQAPKLLFHYYDKDFNNEADTPDNFQSRRPNTSFCFLDIRSPGLGDTAMYLCATSSRRGGLNTGELFFGEGSRLTVL.